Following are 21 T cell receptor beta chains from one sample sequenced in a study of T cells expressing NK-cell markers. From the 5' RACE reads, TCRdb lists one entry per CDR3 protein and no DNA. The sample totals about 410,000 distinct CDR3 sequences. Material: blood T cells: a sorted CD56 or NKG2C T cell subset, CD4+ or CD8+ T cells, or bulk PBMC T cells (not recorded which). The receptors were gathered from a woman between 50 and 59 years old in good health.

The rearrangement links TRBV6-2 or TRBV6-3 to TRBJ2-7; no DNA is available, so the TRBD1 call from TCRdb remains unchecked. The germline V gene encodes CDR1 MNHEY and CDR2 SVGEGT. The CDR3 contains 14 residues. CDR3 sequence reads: CASAPVDQDYEQYF.

CDR3 protein: CASSQSPGPQETQYF. J is TRBJ2-5 and V is TRBV4-1; TCRdb proposes TRBD2, but this gene call is untestable without DNA. CDR1 and CDR2 from the germline V gene are MGHRA and YSYEKL. The CDR3 length is 15 residues.

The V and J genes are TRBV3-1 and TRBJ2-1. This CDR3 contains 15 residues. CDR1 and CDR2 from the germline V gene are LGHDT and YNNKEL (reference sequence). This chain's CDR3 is CASSQDSVAYNEQFF.

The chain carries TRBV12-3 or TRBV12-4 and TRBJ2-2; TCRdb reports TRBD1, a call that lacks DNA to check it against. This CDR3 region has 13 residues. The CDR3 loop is CASSPREGRELFF.

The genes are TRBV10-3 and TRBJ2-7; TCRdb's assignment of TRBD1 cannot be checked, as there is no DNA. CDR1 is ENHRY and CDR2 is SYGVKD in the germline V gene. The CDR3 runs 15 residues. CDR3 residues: CAISGQGIWAYEQYF.

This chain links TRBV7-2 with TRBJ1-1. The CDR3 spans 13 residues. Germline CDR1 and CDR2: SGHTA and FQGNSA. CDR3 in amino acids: CASSLVLPFEAFF.

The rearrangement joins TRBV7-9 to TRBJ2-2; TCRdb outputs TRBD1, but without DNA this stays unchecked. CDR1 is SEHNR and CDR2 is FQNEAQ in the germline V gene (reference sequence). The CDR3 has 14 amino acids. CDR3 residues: CASSQPGANGELFF.

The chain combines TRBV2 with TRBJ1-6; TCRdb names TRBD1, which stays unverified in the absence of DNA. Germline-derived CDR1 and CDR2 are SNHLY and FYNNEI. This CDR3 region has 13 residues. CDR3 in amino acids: CASSDRGDSPLHF. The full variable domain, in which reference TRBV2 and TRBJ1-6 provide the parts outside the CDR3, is EPEVTQTPSHQVTQMGQEVILRCVPISNHLYFYWYRQILGQKVEFLVSFYNNEISEKSEIFDDQFSVERPDGSNFTLKIRSTKLEDSAMYFCASSDRGDSPLHFGNGTRLTVT.

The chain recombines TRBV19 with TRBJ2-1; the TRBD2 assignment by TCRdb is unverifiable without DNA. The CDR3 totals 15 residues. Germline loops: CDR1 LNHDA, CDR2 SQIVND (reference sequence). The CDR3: CASSTAGRVYNEQFF.

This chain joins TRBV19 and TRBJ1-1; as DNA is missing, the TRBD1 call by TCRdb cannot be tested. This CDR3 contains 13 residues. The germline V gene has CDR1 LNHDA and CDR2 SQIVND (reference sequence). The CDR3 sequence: CASNNGGLGPAFF.

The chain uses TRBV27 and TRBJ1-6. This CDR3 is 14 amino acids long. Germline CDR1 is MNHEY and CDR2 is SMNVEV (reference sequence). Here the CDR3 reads CASSNGLNNSPLHF.

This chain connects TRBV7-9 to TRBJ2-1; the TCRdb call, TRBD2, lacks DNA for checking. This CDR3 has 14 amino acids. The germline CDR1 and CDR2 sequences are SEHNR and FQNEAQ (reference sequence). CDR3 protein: CASSSAGGHNEQFF.

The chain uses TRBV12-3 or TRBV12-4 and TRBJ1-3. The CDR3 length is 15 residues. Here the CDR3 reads CASILGHSSGNTIYF.

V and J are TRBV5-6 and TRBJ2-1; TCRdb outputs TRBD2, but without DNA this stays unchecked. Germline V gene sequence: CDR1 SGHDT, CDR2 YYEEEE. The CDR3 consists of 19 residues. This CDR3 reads CASSFFRLAGSRYGNEQFF.

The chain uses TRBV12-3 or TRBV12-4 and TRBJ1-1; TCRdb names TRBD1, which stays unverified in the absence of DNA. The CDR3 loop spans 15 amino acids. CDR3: CASSLTGGWNTEAFF.

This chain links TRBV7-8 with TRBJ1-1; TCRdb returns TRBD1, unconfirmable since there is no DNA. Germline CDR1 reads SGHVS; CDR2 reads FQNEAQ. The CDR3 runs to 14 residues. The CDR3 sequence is CASSQNAGGTEAFF.

The CDR3: CSAKTGAQNTEAFF. This sequence joins TRBV29-1 and TRBJ1-1; TCRdb gives TRBD1 as the D gene, but with no DNA this cannot be confirmed. The CDR3 runs to 14 residues. Germline V gives CDR1 SQVTM, CDR2 ANQGSEA. Based on the CDR3 plus reference TRBV29-1 and TRBJ1-1, the full variable domain is SAVISQKPSRDICQRGTSLTIQCQVDSQVTMMFWYRQQPGQSLTLIATANQGSEATYESGFVIDKFPISRPNLTFSTLTVSNMSPEDSSIYLCSAKTGAQNTEAFFGQGTRLTVV.

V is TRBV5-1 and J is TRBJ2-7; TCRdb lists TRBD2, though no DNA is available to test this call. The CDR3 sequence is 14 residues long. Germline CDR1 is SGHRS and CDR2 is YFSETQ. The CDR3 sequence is CASSLAASVGEQYF.

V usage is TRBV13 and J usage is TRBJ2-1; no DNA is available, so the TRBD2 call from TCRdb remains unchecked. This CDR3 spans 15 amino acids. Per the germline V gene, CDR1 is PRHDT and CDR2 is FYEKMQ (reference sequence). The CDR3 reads CASSVSGRGFDEQFF.

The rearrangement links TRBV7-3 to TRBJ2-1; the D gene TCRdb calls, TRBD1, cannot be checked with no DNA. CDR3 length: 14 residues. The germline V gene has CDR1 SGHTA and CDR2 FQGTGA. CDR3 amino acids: CASSPRGGGNEQFF.

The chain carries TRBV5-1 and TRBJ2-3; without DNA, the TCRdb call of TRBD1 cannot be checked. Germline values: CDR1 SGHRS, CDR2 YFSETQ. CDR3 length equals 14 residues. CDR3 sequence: CASSPGQGIDTQYF.